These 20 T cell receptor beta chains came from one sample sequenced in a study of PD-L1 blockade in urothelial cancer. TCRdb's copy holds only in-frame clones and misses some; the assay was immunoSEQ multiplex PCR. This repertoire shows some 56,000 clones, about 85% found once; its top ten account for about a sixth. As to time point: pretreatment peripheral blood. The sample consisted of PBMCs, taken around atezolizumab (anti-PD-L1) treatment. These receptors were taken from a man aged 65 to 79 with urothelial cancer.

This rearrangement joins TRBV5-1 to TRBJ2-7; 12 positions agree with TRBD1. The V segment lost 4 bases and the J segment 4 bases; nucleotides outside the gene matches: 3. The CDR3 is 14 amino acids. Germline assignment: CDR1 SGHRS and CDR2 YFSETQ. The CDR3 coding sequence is TGCGCCAGCAGCGCGGGACAGGGGGCTTACGAGCAGTACTTC. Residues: CASSAGQGAYEQYF.

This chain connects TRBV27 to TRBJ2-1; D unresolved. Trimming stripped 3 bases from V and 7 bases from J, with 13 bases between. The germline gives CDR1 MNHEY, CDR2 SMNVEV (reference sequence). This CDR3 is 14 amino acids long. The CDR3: CASSFSERWNEQFF. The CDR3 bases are TGTGCCAGCAGTTTCAGCGAGAGATGGAATGAGCAGTTCTTC.

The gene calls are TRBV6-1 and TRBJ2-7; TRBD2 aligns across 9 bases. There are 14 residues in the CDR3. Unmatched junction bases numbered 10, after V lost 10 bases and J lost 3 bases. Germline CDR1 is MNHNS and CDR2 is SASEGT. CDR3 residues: CAISDLTSGYEQYF. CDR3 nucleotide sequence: TGTGCCATTTCCGACCTGACTAGCGGCTACGAGCAGTACTTC.

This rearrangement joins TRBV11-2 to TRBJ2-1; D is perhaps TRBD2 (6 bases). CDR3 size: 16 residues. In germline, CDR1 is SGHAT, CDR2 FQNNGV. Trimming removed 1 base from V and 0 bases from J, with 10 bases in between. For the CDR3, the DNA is TGTGCCAGCAGCTTAGTGGCGGGATTCTCCTACAATGAGCAGTTCTTC. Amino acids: CASSLVAGFSYNEQFF.

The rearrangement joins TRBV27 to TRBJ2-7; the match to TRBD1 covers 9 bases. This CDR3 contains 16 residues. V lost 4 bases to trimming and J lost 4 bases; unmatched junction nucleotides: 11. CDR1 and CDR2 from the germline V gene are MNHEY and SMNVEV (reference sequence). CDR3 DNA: TGTGCCAGCAGTTCACCGGGACAGGGAGGAGGATACGAGCAGTACTTC. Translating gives CASSSPGQGGGYEQYF.

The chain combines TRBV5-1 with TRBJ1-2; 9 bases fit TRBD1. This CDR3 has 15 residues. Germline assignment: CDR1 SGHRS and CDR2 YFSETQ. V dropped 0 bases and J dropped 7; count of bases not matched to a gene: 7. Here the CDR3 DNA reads TGCGCCAGCAGCTTGGGCACGGGACAGGGTTTTGGCTACACCTTC. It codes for CASSLGTGQGFGYTF.

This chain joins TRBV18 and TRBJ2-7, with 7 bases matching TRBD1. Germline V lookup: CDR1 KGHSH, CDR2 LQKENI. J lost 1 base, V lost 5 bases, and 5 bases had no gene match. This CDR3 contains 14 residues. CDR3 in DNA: TGTGCCAGCTCAGAAGACAGGGAGTCCTACGAGCAGTACTTC. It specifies CASSEDRESYEQYF.

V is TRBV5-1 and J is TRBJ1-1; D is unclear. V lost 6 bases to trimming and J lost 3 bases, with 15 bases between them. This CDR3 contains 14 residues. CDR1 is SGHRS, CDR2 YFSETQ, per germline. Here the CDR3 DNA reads TGCGCCAGCACAAATGGCGGGGTTTACACTGAAGCTTTCTTT. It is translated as CASTNGGVYTEAFF. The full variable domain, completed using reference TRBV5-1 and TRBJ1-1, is KAGVTQTPRYLIKTRGQQVTLSCSPISGHRSVSWYQQTPGQGLQFLFEYFSETQRNKGNFPGRFSGRQFSNSRSEMNVSTLELGDSALYLCASTNGGVYTEAFFGQGTRLTVV.

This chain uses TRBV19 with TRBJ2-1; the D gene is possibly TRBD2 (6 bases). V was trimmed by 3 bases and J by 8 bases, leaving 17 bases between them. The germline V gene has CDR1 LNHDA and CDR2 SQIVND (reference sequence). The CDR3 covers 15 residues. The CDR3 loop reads CASSMRLVGVDEQFF. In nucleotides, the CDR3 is TGTGCCAGTAGTATGAGACTAGTTGGTGTCGATGAGCAGTTCTTC. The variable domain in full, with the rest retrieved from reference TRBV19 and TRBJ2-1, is DGGITQSPKYLFRKEGQNVTLSCEQNLNHDAMYWYRQDPGQGLRLIYYSQIVNDFQKGDIAEGYSVSREKKESFPLTVTSAQKNPTAFYLCASSMRLVGVDEQFFGPGTRLTVL.

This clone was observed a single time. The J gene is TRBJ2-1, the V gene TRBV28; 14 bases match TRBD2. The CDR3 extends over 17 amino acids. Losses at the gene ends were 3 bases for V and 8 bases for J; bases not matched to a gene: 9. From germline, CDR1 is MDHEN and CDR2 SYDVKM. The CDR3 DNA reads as TGTGCCAGCAGTTTGGCCGGGACTAGCGGGAGTCAGGATGAGCAGTTCTTC. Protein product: CASSLAGTSGSQDEQFF.

The chain's CDR3 is CASSSRTGGSYEQYF. Written as DNA, the CDR3 is TGTGCCAGCAGTTCCCGGACAGGGGGCTCCTACGAGCAGTACTTC. J is TRBJ2-7 and V is TRBV6-5; TRBD1 matches at 10 bases. The CDR3 consists of 15 residues. J was trimmed by 0 bases and V by 4 bases; bases with no gene match: 3. The germline V gene has CDR1 MNHEY and CDR2 SVGAGI.

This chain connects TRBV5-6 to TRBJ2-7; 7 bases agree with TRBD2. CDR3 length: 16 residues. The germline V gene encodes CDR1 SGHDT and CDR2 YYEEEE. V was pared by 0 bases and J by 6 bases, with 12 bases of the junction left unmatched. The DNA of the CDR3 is TGTGCCAGCAGCTTGGGGGGGAGGGGAAACGAGGGCGAGCAGTACTTC. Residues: CASSLGGRGNEGEQYF. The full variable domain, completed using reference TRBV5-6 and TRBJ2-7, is DAGVTQSPTHLIKTRGQQVTLRCSPKSGHDTVSWYQQALGQGPQFIFQYYEEEERQRGNFPDRFSGHQFPNYSSELNVNALLLGDSALYLCASSLGGRGNEGEQYFGPGTRLTVT.

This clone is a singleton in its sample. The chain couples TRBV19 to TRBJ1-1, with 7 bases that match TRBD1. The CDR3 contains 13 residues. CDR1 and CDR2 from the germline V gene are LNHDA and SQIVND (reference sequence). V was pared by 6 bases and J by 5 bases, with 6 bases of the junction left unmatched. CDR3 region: CASSPTGLTEAFF. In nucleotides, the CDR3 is TGTGCCAGTAGCCCGACAGGGTTGACTGAAGCTTTCTTT.

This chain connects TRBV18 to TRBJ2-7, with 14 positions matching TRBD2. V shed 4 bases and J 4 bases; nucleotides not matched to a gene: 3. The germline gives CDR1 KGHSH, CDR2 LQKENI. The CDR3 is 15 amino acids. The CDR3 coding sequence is TGTGCCAGCTCACTTGGGACTAGCGGGAGTTACGAGCAGTACTTC. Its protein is CASSLGTSGSYEQYF.

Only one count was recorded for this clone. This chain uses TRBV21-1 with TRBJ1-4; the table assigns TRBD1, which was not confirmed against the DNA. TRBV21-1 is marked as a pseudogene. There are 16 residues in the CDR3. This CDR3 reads CASSSRGWERGEKLFF. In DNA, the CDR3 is TGTGCCAGCAGCAGTCGTGGCTGGGAAAGGGGCGAAAAACTGTTTTTT.

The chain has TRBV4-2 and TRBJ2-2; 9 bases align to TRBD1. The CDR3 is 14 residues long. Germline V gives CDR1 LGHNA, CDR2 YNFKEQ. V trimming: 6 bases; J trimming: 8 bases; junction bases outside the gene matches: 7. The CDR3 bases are TGTGCCAGCAGACAGACAGGGGGGTCGGGGGAGCTGTTTTTT. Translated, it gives CASRQTGGSGELFF.

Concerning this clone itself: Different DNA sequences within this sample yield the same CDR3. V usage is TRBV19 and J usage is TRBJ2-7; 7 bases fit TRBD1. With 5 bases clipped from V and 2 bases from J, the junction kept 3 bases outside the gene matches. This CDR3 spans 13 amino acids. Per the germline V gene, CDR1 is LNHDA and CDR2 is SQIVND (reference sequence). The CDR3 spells CASSPGQTYEQYF. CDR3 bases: TGTGCCAGTAGTCCGGGACAGACCTACGAGCAGTACTTC.

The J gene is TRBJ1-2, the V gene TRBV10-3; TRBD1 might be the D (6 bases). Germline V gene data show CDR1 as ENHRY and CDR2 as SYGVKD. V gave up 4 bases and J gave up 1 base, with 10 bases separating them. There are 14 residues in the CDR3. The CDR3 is CAISAQDSNYGYTF. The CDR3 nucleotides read TGTGCCATCAGTGCCCAGGACAGTAACTATGGCTACACCTTC.

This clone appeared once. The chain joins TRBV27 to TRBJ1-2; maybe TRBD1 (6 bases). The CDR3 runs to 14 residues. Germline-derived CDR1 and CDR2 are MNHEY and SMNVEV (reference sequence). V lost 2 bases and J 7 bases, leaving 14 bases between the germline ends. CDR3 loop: CASSLTGGAGGYTF. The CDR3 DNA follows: TGTGCCAGCAGTTTAACGGGGGGCGCGGGTGGCTACACCTTC.

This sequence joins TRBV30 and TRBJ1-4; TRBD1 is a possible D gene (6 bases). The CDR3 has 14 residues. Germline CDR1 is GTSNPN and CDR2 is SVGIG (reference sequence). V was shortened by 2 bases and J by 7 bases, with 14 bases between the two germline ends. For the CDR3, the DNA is TGTGCCTGGAGTCGGGGGGGGCTGGGTGAAAAACTGTTTTTT. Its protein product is CAWSRGGLGEKLFF.